These T cell receptor beta chains were read from a single sample in a study of blood T cell repertoires in COVID-19. Clones were sequenced by immunoSEQ multiplex PCR, and TCRdb holds only the in-frame ones, with some missing. This sample yields some 66,000 clones, of which approximately 93% are seen a single time; about 3% belongs to the top ten. The sequenced sample consisted of peripheral blood. The receptors stem from an older man with active COVID-19. CDR3s include the opening cysteine and the closing phenylalanine or tryptophan.

J gene,V gene,CDR3 protein
TRBJ2-3,TRBV6-5,CASSPASGSDTQYF
TRBJ2-1,TRBV3-1/TRBV3-2,CASSPQTSGVFF
TRBJ2-2,TRBV7-2,CASWEGLGTGELFF
TRBJ2-5,TRBV19,CASSFGWPGLASGETQYF
TRBJ2-7,TRBV11-3,CASSFLSGGASYEQYF
TRBJ2-7,TRBV9,CASSPSPRQGRTEQYF
TRBJ2-1,TRBV5-1,CASSSGQSYNEQFF
TRBJ1-5,TRBV6-5,CASSSTDRNQPQHF
TRBJ1-5,TRBV11-2,CASSLAHAGGSQPQHF
TRBJ2-7,TRBV27,CASSLSGGGWGGYEQYF
TRBJ1-5,TRBV19,CATQGARNQPQHF
TRBJ2-1,TRBV5-6,CASSQGWLAGGSSYNEQFF
TRBJ2-3,TRBV6-6,CASSLWTGGDTQYF
TRBJ2-5,TRBV6-6,CASSSTSGGAVLAQYF
TRBJ1-1,TRBV6-5,CASSKWTGGDTEAFF
TRBJ2-2,TRBV15,CATSRDRLAGELFF
TRBJ1-1,TRBV5-7,CASSLAGGRAFF
TRBJ2-2,TRBV6-6,CASSYGSGGATGELFF
TRBJ2-1,TRBV2,CAIKAASGGGNEQFF
TRBJ2-5,TRBV18,CASSPPGQGGQETQYF
TRBJ1-2,TRBV14,CASSQMNTHHGYTF
TRBJ2-4,TRBV2,CASSGLAGGSELAKNIQYF
TRBJ1-1,TRBV29-1,CSVPGQGNTEAFF
TRBJ2-5,TRBV5-8,CASSHDSQETQYF
TRBJ1-3,TRBV5-1,CASSLDRVVGNTIYF
TRBJ2-1,TRBV28,CASSQDSPPMRQFF
TRBJ2-2,TRBV5-1,CASSVAGGNTGELFF
TRBJ2-4,TRBV7-2,CASSSRTRKNIQYF
TRBJ2-6,TRBV29-1,CSVSGGTSSGANVLTF
TRBJ1-2,TRBV6-5,CASSSQGAYGYTF
TRBJ1-5,TRBV6-5,CATRQSSNQPQHF
TRBJ1-2,TRBV10-3,CAISESSRVIGYTF
TRBJ1-6,TRBV6-2/TRBV6-3,CASSYSKGVRSPLHF
TRBJ2-3,TRBV2,CASSEDRPADTQYF
TRBJ2-5,TRBV24-1,CATSETSLWTGGRETQYF
TRBJ1-5,TRBV6-5,CASSTSNQPQHF
TRBJ2-4,TRBV11-2,CASSAQDIQYF
TRBJ1-3,TRBV3-1/TRBV3-2,CASSQAEGPGNTIYF
TRBJ1-4,TRBV5-8,CASSPKQAGNEKLFF
TRBJ1-6,TRBV5-4,CASSLAGNSPLHF
TRBJ1-3,TRBV4-3,CASSPFGSGNTIYF
TRBJ2-5,TRBV14,CASSQGEGVVFQETQYF
TRBJ1-6,TRBV7-9,CASSLEAGESPLHF
TRBJ2-7,TRBV7-2,CASSLGGNLIEQYF
TRBJ1-2,TRBV28,CASSLLGSRANYGYTF
TRBJ1-1,TRBV5-6,CASSSGISEAFF
TRBJ2-1,TRBV29-1,CSVNVPPGGEYNEQFF
TRBJ1-6,TRBV9,CASSLTGLGSPLHF